This T cell receptor (beta chain) came from a study of blood T cell repertoires in COVID-19. This clone was seen a handful of times. Germline CDR1 MNHNS, CDR2 SASEGT. Deletions cut 3 bases from V and 5 bases from J, with 13 bases between. The CDR3 runs to 14 residues. Original processing notes: Estimation of nucleated cell counts was performed using reference gene primer amplification. Sequencing used immunoSEQ multiplex PCR; TCRdb keeps in-frame clones, though not all of them. V, J and clone size are those of that table, while D and trimming were read from the DNA. The repertoire holds around 65,000 clones, with 85% as singletons.

The receptor was derived from a man aged 65 to 85 with acute or convalescent COVID-19. The gene calls are TRBV6-1 and TRBJ1-1; D perhaps matches TRBD1 (5 bases). The sequencing sample was made of peripheral blood. CDR3 sequence reads: CASSDRVGWTEAFF. The CDR3 bases are TGTGCCAGCAGTGACAGGGTGGGTTGGACTGAAGCTTTCTTT.